The clone carrying this TCR beta chain has a count of ten or more. The data derive from a study of CXCR3 chemokines and chemotherapy response in bladder cancer. TCRdb independently ran MiXCR on the PCR reads; one entry per CDR3 protein. In the table there are 8,000 or so distinct CDR3 sequences, roughly 12% of which are singletons. This CDR3 region has 13 residues. Germline assignment: CDR1 MNHEY and CDR2 SVGAGI. Trimming removed 0 bases from V and 3 bases from J, with 5 bases in between. The rearrangement uses TRBV6-5 and TRBJ1-1; D is ambiguous. The sample here was taken from a patient whose treatment included neoadjuvant chemotherapy. The source of this sequence is a human donor with bladder cancer that responded to neoadjuvant chemotherapy. The chain's CDR3 is CASSYSRYTEAFF. The CDR3 DNA is TGTGCCAGCAGTTACTCTAGGTACACTGAAGCTTTCTTT.